This is a list of T cell receptor beta chains from one sample in a study of human T cells and chemical hapten exposure. From the RACE reads, TCRdb called clonotypes with MiXCR, one entry per CDR3 protein. This sample has some 180,000 distinct CDR3 sequences, with about a fifth found just once. Material: whole blood, obtained in connection with sensitization to the hapten diphenylcyclopropenone (DPC). Receptors originate from a woman between 45 and 65 years old with alopecia areata. Some clones in this sample may be carry-over from other donors' samples. CDR3s include the opening cysteine and the closing phenylalanine or tryptophan. Each record gives: J gene, D gene, V gene, clone size, CDR3 protein, CDR3 DNA. D genes are given only for firm matches. Some rows mark clone size as missing; the rest say once, few, many or name a class of expanded clone.

>TRBJ2-7|TRBD2|TRBV3-1|-
CASSQVGLAGNEQYF
TGTGCCAGCAGCCAAGTGGGACTAGCGGGAAACGAGCAGTACTTC
>TRBJ1-2|-|TRBV12-3/TRBV12-4|many
CASSLGDWGSYGYTF
TGTGCCAGCAGTTTGGGCGACTGGGGGAGCTATGGCTACACCTTC
>TRBJ2-1|TRBD2|TRBV20-1|-
CSAPTSGRGNEQFF
TGCAGTGCGCCGACTAGCGGGAGAGGGAATGAGCAGTTCTTC
>TRBJ2-6|-|TRBV29-1|few
CSARISGANVLTF
TGCAGCGCTCGTATCTCTGGGGCCAACGTCCTGACTTTC
>TRBJ2-3|TRBD2|TRBV5-1|few
CASSLVAGADTQYF
TGCGCCAGCAGCTTGGTGGCGGGAGCCGATACGCAGTATTTT
>TRBJ2-3|TRBD2|TRBV7-2|few
CASSFSGGAGGPNTQYF
TGTGCCAGCAGCTTTTCTGGGGGAGCGGGAGGGCCAAATACGCAGTATTTT
>TRBJ2-6|TRBD2|TRBV7-3|-
CASSRDGGTGANVLTF
TGTGCCAGCAGCCGGGACGGGGGGACCGGGGCCAACGTCCTGACTTTC
>TRBJ2-3|-|TRBV29-1|-
CSLFSGGTDTQYF
TGCAGCTTGTTTAGCGGAGGCACAGATACGCAGTATTTT
>TRBJ1-2|-|TRBV7-9|few
CASSPTGIVGYTF
TGTGCCAGCAGCCCTACAGGGATCGTTGGCTACACCTTC
>TRBJ2-1|TRBD2|TRBV6-5|few
CASTGTSDSNEQFF
TGTGCCAGCACCGGGACTAGCGACTCCAATGAGCAGTTCTTC
>TRBJ2-3|-|TRBV6-5|-
CASWSDTDTQYF
TGTGCCAGCTGGAGCGACACAGATACGCAGTATTTT
>TRBJ2-7|-|TRBV13|few
CASSLEHYSYEQYF
TGTGCCAGCAGCTTAGAGCACTACTCCTACGAGCAGTACTTC
>TRBJ2-4|-|TRBV11-2|once
CASSPLTGQNIQYF
TGTGCCAGCAGCCCTTTGACGGGACAAAACATTCAGTACTTC
>TRBJ1-1|-|TRBV27|once
CASSWDGTENTEAFF
TGTGCCAGCAGTTGGGACGGGACGGAGAACACTGAAGCTTTCTTT